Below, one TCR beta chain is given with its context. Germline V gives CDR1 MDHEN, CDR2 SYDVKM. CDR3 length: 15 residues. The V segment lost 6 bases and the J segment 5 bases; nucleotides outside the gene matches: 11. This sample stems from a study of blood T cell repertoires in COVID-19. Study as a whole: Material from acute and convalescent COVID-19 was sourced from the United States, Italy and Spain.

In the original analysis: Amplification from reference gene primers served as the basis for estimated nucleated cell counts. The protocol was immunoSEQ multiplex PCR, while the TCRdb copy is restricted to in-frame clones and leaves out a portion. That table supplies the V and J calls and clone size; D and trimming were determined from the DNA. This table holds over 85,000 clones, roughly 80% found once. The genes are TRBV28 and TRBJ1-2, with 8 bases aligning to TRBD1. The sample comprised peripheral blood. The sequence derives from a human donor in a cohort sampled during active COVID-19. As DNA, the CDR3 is TGTGCCAGCAGCAAGGCCAGGGGGCTTCTTTATGGCTACACCTTC. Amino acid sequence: CASSKARGLLYGYTF.